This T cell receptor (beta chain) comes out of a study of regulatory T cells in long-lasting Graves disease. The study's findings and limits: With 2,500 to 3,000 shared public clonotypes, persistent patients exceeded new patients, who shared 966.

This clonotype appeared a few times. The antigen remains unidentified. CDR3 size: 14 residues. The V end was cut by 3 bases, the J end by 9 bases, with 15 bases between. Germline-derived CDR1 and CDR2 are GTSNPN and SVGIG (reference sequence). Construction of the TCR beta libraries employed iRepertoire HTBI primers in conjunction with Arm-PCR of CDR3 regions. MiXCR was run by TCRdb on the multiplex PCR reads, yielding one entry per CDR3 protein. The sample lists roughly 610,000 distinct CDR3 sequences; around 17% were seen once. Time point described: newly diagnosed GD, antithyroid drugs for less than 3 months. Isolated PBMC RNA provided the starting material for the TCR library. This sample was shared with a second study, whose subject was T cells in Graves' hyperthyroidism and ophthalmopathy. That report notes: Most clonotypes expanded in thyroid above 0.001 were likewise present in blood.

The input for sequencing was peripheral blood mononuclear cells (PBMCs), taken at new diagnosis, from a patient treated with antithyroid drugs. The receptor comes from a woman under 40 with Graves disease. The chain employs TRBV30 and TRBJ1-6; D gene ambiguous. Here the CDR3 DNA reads TGTGCCTGGAGCCGGCAGACGGAATCTTCACCCCTCCACTTT. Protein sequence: CAWSRQTESSPLHF.